This T cell receptor beta chain came from a study of read filtering for tumor transcriptome and immune sequencing. Overall study context: Mean patient age was roughly 61 years, range about 40 to 85; some 17 male, roughly 14 female.

The library was built from about 0.4 ug RNA with molecular barcoded adaptors for alpha/delta and beta/gamma chains. Each CDR3 protein gets one entry after TCRdb re-called the reads with MiXCR. The data hold roughly 130,000 distinct CDR3 sequences, with about an eighth observed a single time. Every patient had bone marrow sampled while the disease was active. The CDR3 has 14 amino acids. Germline V gene sequence: CDR1 MDHEN, CDR2 SYDVKM. The germline V and J ends were trimmed by 5 bases and 2 bases, with 10 bases remaining between them. This clonotype came up many times. V usage is TRBV28 and J usage is TRBJ1-5; D call uncertain. The clonotype was recovered from a donor aged 40 or over with multiple myeloma. Sequencing was performed on a population of CD138-negative cells sorted from bone marrow. DNA for the CDR3: TGTGCCAGCAGTAGCTTCTTGGGCAATCAGCCCCAGCATTTT. It translates to CASSSFLGNQPQHF.